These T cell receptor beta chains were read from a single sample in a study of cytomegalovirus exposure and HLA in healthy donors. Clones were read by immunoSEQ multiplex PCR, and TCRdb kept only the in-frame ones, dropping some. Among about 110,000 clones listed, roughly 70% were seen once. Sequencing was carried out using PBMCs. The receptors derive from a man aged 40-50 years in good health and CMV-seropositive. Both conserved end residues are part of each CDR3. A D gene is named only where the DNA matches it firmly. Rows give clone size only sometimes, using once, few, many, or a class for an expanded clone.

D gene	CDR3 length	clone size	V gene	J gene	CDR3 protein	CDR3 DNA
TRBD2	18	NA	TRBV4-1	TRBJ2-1	CASSQDLGPLSGRSRGFF	TGCGCCAGCAGCCAAGATCTAGGCCCGCTTAGCGGGAGGTCCCGTGGGTTCTTC
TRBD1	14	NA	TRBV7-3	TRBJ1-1	CASSPQGAGTEAFF	TGTGCCAGCAGCCCCCAGGGGGCGGGAACTGAAGCTTTCTTT
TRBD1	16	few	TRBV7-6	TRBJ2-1	CASSLLGQVVYNEQFF	TGTGCCAGCAGCTTACTAGGACAGGTGGTCTACAATGAGCAGTTCTTC
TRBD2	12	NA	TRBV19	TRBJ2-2	CASTSGGGELFF	TGTGCCAGTACCTCGGGAGGCGGGGAGCTGTTTTTT
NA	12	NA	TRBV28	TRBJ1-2	CASSWNYGGYTF	TGTGCCAGCAGTTGGAACTACGGGGGCTACACCTTC
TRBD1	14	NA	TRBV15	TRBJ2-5	CATSGNTGAETQYF	TGTGCCACCAGCGGTAACACAGGGGCAGAGACCCAGTACTTC
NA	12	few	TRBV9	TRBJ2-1	CASSEEYNEQFF	TGTGCCAGCAGCGAGGAGTACAATGAGCAGTTCTTC
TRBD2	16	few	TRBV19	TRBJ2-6	CATTEPGRAGANVLTF	TGTGCCACCACGGAGCCAGGGAGGGCTGGGGCCAACGTCCTGACTTTC
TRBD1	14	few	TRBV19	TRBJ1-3	CAAGQINSGNTIYF	TGTGCCGCGGGACAGATTAACTCTGGAAACACCATATATTTT
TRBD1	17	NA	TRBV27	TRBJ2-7	CASSLSRGTGFRNEQYF	TGTGCCAGCAGTTTATCGAGAGGGACAGGGTTTCGGAACGAGCAGTACTTC
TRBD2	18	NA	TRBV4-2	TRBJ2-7	CASSPRTSGSMDSYEQYF	TGTGCCAGCAGCCCCAGGACTAGCGGGAGTATGGACTCCTACGAGCAGTACTTC
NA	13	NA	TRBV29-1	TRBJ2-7	CSVEGDSPYEQYF	TGCAGCGTTGAGGGTGACAGTCCCTACGAGCAGTACTTC
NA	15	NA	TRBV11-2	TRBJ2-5	CASSLGELREETQYF	TGTGCCAGCAGCTTAGGAGAACTGCGGGAAGAGACCCAGTACTTC
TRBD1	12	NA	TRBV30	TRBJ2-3	CAWSLDQGATGF	TGTGCCTGGAGTCTCGACCAGGGGGCGACTGGTTTT
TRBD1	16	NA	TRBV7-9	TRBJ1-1	CASSRSGQVGATEAFF	TGTGCCAGCAGCCGATCAGGACAGGTCGGGGCCACTGAAGCTTTCTTT
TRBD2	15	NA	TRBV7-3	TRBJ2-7	CASSPGPGGAHEQYF	TGTGCCAGCAGCCCTGGACCGGGAGGGGCCCACGAGCAGTACTTC
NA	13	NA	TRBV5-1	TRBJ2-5	CASSSGDEETQYF	TGCGCCAGCAGCTCGGGGGACGAGGAGACCCAGTACTTC